This passage covers 5 T cell receptor beta chains from one sample sequenced in a study of response to subunit inactivated influenza vaccine. TCRdb processed the RT-PCR reads anew with MiXCR; each CDR3 protein has one entry. The top ten clones hold 9.5% to 11% of a sample with a few hundred thousand distinct CDR3 sequences, approximately 10% of them seen once. These records were also assigned to another study, of T cells expressing NK-cell markers. That work states: As the method of synthesis, 5'RACE template switching with UMIs yielded TCR beta cDNA.

Sample: PBMCs from blood, taken on the day of vaccination. The receptor source for this set is a man aged 50 to 59 who received an inactivated influenza vaccine.

This rearrangement joins TRBV29-1 to TRBJ1-5, with 7 bases fitting TRBD1. CDR3 length equals 14 residues. V shed 8 bases, J shed 1 base, and the junction held 8 bases outside the gene matches. CDR1 and CDR2 (germline): SQVTM, ANQGSEA. CDR3 nucleotides: TGCAGCTATCAGGGGGTTGGAAGCAATCAGCCCCAGCATTTT. Translated: CSYQGVGSNQPQHF.

This clonotype has a count of ten or more. CDR3 nucleotide sequence: TGCAGTGCTAGAGATATGAGGCAGGGGGCATGGTATGGGGCCAACGTCCTGACTTTC. Translation: CSARDMRQGAWYGANVLTF. The chain recombines TRBV20-1 with TRBJ2-6; 8 bases map to TRBD1. CDR1 is DFQATT, CDR2 SNEGSKA, per germline (reference sequence). This CDR3 region has 19 residues. With V trimmed by 0 bases and J by 3 bases, 13 bases remained unmatched.

This clonotype was detected only a few times. The chain recombines TRBV5-1 with TRBJ2-3, with D perhaps matching TRBD1 or TRBD2 (5 bases each). The germline V gene encodes CDR1 SGHRS and CDR2 YFSETQ. V lost 0 bases and J lost 7, with 18 bases in between. The CDR3 spans 16 residues. This CDR3 reads CASSLENGAPWNTQYF. Written as DNA, the CDR3 is TGCGCCAGCAGCTTGGAGAACGGGGCCCCCTGGAATACGCAGTATTTT.

J is TRBJ2-2 and V is TRBV15, with D tentatively TRBD2 (5 bases). V lost 5 bases and J 5 bases, leaving 21 bases between the germline ends. The CDR3 totals 17 residues. CDR1 LNHNV and CDR2 YYDKDF come from the germline V gene (reference sequence). The CDR3 DNA reads as TGTGCCACCAGCCCCAGGAGGTTTGCCTCGGGGACCGGGGAGCTGTTTTTT. It encodes CATSPRRFASGTGELFF.

The sample holds a few counts of this clonotype. The chain employs TRBV12-3 or TRBV12-4 and TRBJ1-5; 7 nucleotides agree with TRBD1. CDR3 length equals 15 residues. Germline trimming cut 4 bases from V and 5 bases from J; bases unmatched to any gene: 8. The CDR3 DNA reads TGTGCCAGCAGTTCCGGGACAGAGCTTTATCAGCCCCAGCATTTT. Encoded protein: CASSSGTELYQPQHF.